These T cell receptor beta chains were read from a single sample in a study of OX40 agonist ivuxolimab in advanced cancers. Here immunoSEQ multiplex PCR was the method, and the copy in TCRdb shows in-frame clones only, minus some. The sample gives around 40,000 clones, more than 75% of which show up once; roughly a quarter is in the top ten. The sequences come from CD4+ or CD8+ T cells sorted from blood, collected in a trial of the OX40 agonist ivuxolimab. The receptors shown here come from an adult with an advanced solid tumor such as melanoma, head and neck, liver or kidney cancer. Both conserved end residues are part of each CDR3. D genes are given only for firm matches. Some rows have no size entry. The others give once, few or many, or a class for an expanded clone.

clone_size,d_call,j_call,v_call,cdr3_aa,cdr3_nt
-,-,TRBJ2-2,TRBV27,CASSPRKRFGELFF,TGTGCCAGCAGCCCACGCAAGCGGTTTGGGGAGCTGTTTTTT
-,TRBD1,TRBJ1-3,TRBV4-2,CASSPLTGAVGNTIYF,TGTGCCAGCAGCCCCCTGACAGGGGCTGTTGGAAACACCATATATTTT
-,-,TRBJ1-2,TRBV7-2,CASSPGAVTYGYTF,TGTGCCAGCAGCCCCGGGGCGGTTACCTATGGCTACACCTTC
-,-,TRBJ1-2,TRBV7-9,CASSLEGRGTANYGYTF,TGTGCCAGCAGCTTAGAGGGCCGAGGGACGGCTAACTATGGCTACACCTTC
-,-,TRBJ1-3,TRBV2,CASTRQISGNTIYF,TGTGCCAGCACTCGACAGATCTCTGGAAACACCATATATTTT
few,-,TRBJ2-2,TRBV9,CASSVPRYGLPGELFF,TGTGCCAGCAGCGTACCCCGCTATGGGTTGCCCGGGGAGCTGTTTTTT
few,TRBD1,TRBJ1-1,TRBV7-9,CASRNNRGKDTEAFF,TGTGCCAGCAGAAACAACAGGGGGAAGGACACTGAAGCTTTCTTT
-,-,TRBJ2-2,TRBV6-1,CASTWGTGELFF,TGTGCCAGCACCTGGGGGACCGGGGAGCTGTTTTTT
-,-,TRBJ1-1,TRBV2,CASSPTGNTEAFF,TGTGCCAGCAGCCCAACAGGGAACACTGAAGCTTTCTTT
many,TRBD1,TRBJ1-2,TRBV7-9,CATRGNGYTF,TGTGCCACCAGGGGGAATGGCTACACCTTC
-,-,TRBJ1-2,TRBV6-1,CASRDPWHYGYTF,TGTGCCAGCAGGGACCCCTGGCACTATGGCTACACCTTC
once,-,TRBJ1-1,TRBV7-8,CASSLGTSQRVRAFF,TGTGCCAGCAGCTTAGGGACATCGCAGAGGGTCCGGGCTTTCTTT
-,TRBD1,TRBJ1-4,TRBV29-1,CSVTGAVREKLFF,TGCAGCGTTACAGGGGCGGTAAGGGAAAAACTGTTTTTT
-,TRBD2,TRBJ2-1,TRBV4-1,CASSLTSGGNGFF,TGCGCCAGCAGTCTGACTAGCGGGGGGAACGGGTTCTTC
once,-,TRBJ2-1,TRBV7-9,CASIKTGRDEQFF,TGTGCCAGCATTAAGACAGGGCGGGACGAGCAGTTCTTC
-,-,TRBJ1-1,TRBV6-5,CASRSTGMHLEAFF,TGTGCCAGCAGAAGCACAGGCATGCATCTTGAAGCTTTCTTT
-,-,TRBJ2-7,TRBV11-2,CASGVSYEQYF,TGTGCCAGCGGGGTCTCCTACGAGCAGTACTTC
-,TRBD1,TRBJ1-4,TRBV2,CASRRQGYFEKLFF,TGTGCCAGCAGGAGACAGGGGTATTTTGAAAAACTGTTTTTT
-,-,TRBJ1-1,TRBV2,CASSLNGLTEAFF,TGTGCCAGCAGTCTCAACGGTCTCACTGAAGCTTTCTTT
-,-,TRBJ1-6,TRBV6-1,CASQVSYNSPLHF,TGTGCCAGCCAAGTCTCCTATAATTCACCCCTCCACTTT
-,-,TRBJ2-1,TRBV14,CASSPTGRPAGQFF,TGTGCCAGCAGCCCTACGGGACGTCCTGCGGGGCAGTTCTTC
-,-,TRBJ1-1,TRBV7-6,CASSLDPGNTEAFF,TGTGCCAGCAGCTTAGATCCCGGGAACACTGAAGCTTTCTTT
-,-,TRBJ1-2,TRBV4-1,CASSQERRQFYGYTF,TGCGCCAGCAGCCAAGAGAGGCGCCAGTTCTATGGCTACACCTTC
-,-,TRBJ1-5,TRBV19,CASSMILTGPLQPQHF,TGTGCCAGTAGTATGATTCTAACGGGACCTCTTCAGCCCCAGCATTTT
-,TRBD1,TRBJ1-4,TRBV11-1,CASSPTGTGTEKLFF,TGTGCCAGCAGCCCGACCGGGACAGGGACTGAAAAACTGTTTTTT
few,TRBD1,TRBJ1-1,TRBV30,CAWSALGQANTEAFF,TGTGCCTGGAGCGCATTGGGACAGGCGAACACTGAAGCTTTCTTT
once,-,TRBJ2-1,TRBV7-9,CASSLDIGRLTSSYNEQFF,TGTGCCAGCAGCTTAGATATCGGTCGGCTAACGAGCTCCTACAATGAGCAGTTCTTC
-,TRBD2,TRBJ2-7,TRBV7-8,CASSPVGAGGVEQYF,TGTGCCAGCAGCCCGGTGGGAGCGGGGGGGGTCGAGCAGTACTTC
few,-,TRBJ1-6,TRBV6-5,CASSYQGSSSNSPLHF,TGTGCCAGCAGTTACCAGGGGAGCTCCTCCAATTCACCCCTCCACTTT
-,-,TRBJ1-5,TRBV19,CASSESYQPQHF,TGTGCCAGTAGTGAAAGCTATCAGCCCCAGCATTTT
-,-,TRBJ1-2,TRBV9,CASSVEVSSGYGYTF,TGTGCCAGCAGCGTAGAGGTGTCATCGGGCTATGGCTACACCTTC
-,-,TRBJ2-1,TRBV6-1,CASIGGSYNEQFF,TGTGCCAGCATAGGGGGATCCTACAATGAGCAGTTCTTC
-,-,TRBJ2-3,TRBV28,CASSPLADTQYF,TGTGCCAGCAGTCCCCTAGCAGATACGCAGTATTTT
-,-,TRBJ1-5,TRBV2,CASSNNRANQPQHF,TGTGCCAGCAGCAACAACAGGGCCAATCAGCCCCAGCATTTT
-,-,TRBJ2-2,TRBV12-5,CASGLGQPNTGELFF,TGTGCTAGTGGTTTGGGGCAGCCGAACACCGGGGAGCTGTTTTTT
-,-,TRBJ1-1,TRBV5-1,CASRPQGGTEAFF,TGCGCCAGCAGGCCCCAAGGGGGCACTGAAGCTTTCTTT
few,-,TRBJ1-2,TRBV5-5,CASSITTGGYTF,TGTGCCAGCAGCATCACAACGGGGGGCTACACCTTC
-,-,TRBJ1-6,TRBV6-4,CASSEAQGSPLHF,TGTGCCAGCAGTGAAGCTCAGGGCTCACCCCTCCACTTT
few,-,TRBJ2-1,TRBV11-2,CASSLMDWNEQFF,TGTGCCAGCAGCTTAATGGACTGGAATGAGCAGTTCTTC
-,TRBD1,TRBJ2-7,TRBV29-1,CSVEFLGQGSYEQYF,TGCAGCGTTGAATTCCTCGGACAGGGCTCCTACGAGCAGTACTTC
few,-,TRBJ2-2,TRBV27,CASKSTPGLTGELFF,TGTGCCAGTAAGTCAACTCCAGGGCTCACCGGGGAGCTGTTTTTT
-,-,TRBJ2-4,TRBV2,CASTLQNIQYF,TGTGCCAGCACTTTACAGAACATTCAGTACTTC
-,-,TRBJ1-5,TRBV19,CASSIGRQPQHF,TGTGCCAGTAGTATAGGGCGACAGCCCCAGCATTTT
-,-,TRBJ1-2,TRBV6-5,CASSEGPGAHGYTF,TGTGCCAGCAGTGAAGGGCCGGGGGCTCATGGCTACACCTTC
-,-,TRBJ2-5,TRBV6-5,CASRVTGNRETQYF,TGTGCCAGCAGGGTTACCGGGAACCGGGAGACCCAGTACTTC
-,TRBD2,TRBJ2-5,TRBV7-2,CASSLVAGAPETQYF,TGTGCCAGCAGCTTAGTGGCGGGAGCGCCGGAGACCCAGTACTTC
-,-,TRBJ1-2,TRBV7-2,CASSLQGQPDYGYTF,TGTGCCAGCAGCTTACAAGGACAGCCCGACTATGGCTACACCTTC
-,-,TRBJ2-1,TRBV11-3,CASSPGQTNEQFF,TGTGCCAGCAGCCCCGGACAGACCAATGAGCAGTTCTTC